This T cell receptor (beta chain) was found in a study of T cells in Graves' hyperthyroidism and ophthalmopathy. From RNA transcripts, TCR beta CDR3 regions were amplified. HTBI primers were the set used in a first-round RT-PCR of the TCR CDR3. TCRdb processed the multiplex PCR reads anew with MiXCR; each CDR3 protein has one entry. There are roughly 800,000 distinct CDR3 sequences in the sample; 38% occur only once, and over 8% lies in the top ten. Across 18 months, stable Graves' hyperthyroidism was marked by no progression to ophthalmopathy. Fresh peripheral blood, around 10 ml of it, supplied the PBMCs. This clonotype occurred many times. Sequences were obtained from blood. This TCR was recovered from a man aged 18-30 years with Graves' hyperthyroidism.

The CDR3 nucleotides are TGCAGCGTCGGGGGGACTAGTCGAGAGTACGAGCAGTACTTC. Translating gives CSVGGTSREYEQYF. This rearrangement joins TRBV29-1 to TRBJ2-7, with TRBD2 matching over 8 bases. The germline CDR1 and CDR2 sequences are SQVTM and ANQGSEA. This CDR3 has 14 residues. The V segment lost 6 bases and the J segment 4 bases; nucleotides outside the gene matches: 11.